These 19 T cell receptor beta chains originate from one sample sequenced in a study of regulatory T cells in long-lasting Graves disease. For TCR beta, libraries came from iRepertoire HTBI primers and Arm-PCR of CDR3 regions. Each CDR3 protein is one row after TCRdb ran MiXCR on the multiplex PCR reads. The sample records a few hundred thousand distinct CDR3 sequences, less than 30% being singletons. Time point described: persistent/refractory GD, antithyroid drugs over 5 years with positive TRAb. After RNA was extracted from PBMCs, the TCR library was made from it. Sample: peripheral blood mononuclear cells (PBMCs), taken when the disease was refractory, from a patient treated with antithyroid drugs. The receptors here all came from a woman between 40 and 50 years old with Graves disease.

Written as DNA, the CDR3 is TGTGCCAGCAGTCCACGTTTTTTAGCGGGAGGGCCCTACAATGAGCAGTTCTTC. It translates to CASSPRFLAGGPYNEQFF. V and J are TRBV28 and TRBJ2-1; 11 bases match TRBD2. This CDR3 comprises 18 residues. V shed 5 bases, J shed 2 bases, and the junction held 11 bases outside the gene matches. CDR1 is MDHEN, CDR2 SYDVKM, per germline.

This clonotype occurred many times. CDR3 in DNA: TGTGCCAGCAACCTACAGGGGGGCTACGAGCAGTACTTC. Its translation: CASNLQGGYEQYF. The V and J genes are TRBV2 and TRBJ2-7; 8 bases agree with TRBD1. V lost 7 bases and J lost 3; bases outside the gene matches: 5. Germline CDR1 reads SNHLY; CDR2 reads FYNNEI. The CDR3 is 13 residues long.

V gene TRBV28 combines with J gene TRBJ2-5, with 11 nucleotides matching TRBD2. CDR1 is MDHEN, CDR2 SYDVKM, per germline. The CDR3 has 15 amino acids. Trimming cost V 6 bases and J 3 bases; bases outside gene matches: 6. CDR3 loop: CASRMIAGGKETQYF. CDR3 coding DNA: TGTGCCAGCAGGATGATAGCGGGAGGGAAAGAGACCCAGTACTTC.

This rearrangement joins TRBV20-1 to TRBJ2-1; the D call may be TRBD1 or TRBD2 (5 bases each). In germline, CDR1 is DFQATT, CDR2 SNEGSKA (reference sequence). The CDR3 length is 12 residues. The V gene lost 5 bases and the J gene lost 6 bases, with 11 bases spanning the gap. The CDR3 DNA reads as TGCAGTGCTTGGGACCTCTCCAATGAGCAGTTCTTC. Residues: CSAWDLSNEQFF.

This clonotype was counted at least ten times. CDR3 amino acids: CASSFRGLAGYEQYF. In DNA, the CDR3 is TGTGCCAGCAGTTTCCGCGGACTAGCGGGCTACGAGCAGTACTTC. The chain couples TRBV28 to TRBJ2-7; 11 bases align to TRBD2. V lost 3 bases, J lost 3 bases, and 4 bases stayed unmatched. The CDR3 consists of 15 residues. The germline gives CDR1 MDHEN, CDR2 SYDVKM.

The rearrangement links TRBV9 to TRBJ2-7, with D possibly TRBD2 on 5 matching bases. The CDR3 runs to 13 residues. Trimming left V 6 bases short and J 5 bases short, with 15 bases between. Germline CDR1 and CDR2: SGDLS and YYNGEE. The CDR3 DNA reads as TGTGCCAGCAACTACGATGGGAGCCACGAGCAGTACTTC. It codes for CASNYDGSHEQYF. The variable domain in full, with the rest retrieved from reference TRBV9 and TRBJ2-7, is DSGVTQTPKHLITATGQRVTLRCSPRSGDLSVYWYQQSLDQGLQFLIQYYNGEERAKGNILERFSAQQFPDLHSELNLSSLELGDSALYFCASNYDGSHEQYFGPGTRLTVT.

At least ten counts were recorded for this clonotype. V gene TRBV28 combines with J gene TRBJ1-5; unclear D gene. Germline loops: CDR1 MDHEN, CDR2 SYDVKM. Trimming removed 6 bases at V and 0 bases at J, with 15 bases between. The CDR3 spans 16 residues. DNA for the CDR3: TGTGCCAGCAGGAGACCATCTCCATATAGCAATCAGCCCCAGCATTTT. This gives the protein CASRRPSPYSNQPQHF. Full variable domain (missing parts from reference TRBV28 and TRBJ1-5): DVKVTQSSRYLVKRTGEKVFLECVQDMDHENMFWYRQDPGLGLRLIYFSYDVKMKEKGDIPEGYSVSREKKERFSLILESASTNQTSMYLCASRRPSPYSNQPQHFGDGTRLSIL.

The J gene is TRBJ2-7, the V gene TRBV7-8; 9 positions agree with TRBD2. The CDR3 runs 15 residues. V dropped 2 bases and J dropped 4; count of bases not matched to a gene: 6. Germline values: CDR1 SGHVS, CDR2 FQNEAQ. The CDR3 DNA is TGTGCCAGCAGCTTATTAGCGGGAGCGACTTACGAGCAGTACTTC. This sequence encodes CASSLLAGATYEQYF.

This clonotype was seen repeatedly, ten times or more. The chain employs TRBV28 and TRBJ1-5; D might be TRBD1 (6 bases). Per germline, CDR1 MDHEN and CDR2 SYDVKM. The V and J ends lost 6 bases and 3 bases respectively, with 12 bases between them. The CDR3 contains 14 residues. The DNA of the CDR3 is TGTGCCAGCAGCTTCGACAGGATCAATCAGCCCCAGCATTTT. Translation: CASSFDRINQPQHF.

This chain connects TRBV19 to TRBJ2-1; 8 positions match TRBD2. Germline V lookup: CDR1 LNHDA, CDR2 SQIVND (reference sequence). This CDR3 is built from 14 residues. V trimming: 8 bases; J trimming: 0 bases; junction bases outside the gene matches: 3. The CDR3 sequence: CASRGLVSYNEQFF. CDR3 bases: TGTGCCAGTCGGGGACTAGTCTCCTACAATGAGCAGTTCTTC.

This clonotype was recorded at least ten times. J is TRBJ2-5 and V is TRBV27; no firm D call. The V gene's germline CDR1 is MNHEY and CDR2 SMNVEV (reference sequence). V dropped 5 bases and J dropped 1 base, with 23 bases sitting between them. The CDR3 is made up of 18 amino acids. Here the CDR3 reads CASSRYVVAAQTQETQYF. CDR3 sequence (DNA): TGTGCCAGCAGTCGATATGTGGTTGCGGCTCAAACCCAAGAGACCCAGTACTTC.

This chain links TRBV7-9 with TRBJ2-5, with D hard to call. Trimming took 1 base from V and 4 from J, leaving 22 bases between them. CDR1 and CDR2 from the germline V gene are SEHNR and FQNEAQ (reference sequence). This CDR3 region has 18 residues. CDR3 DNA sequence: TGTGCCAGCAGCTTAGGAGTAATAAGAGGAACCAACGGAGAGACCCAGTACTTC. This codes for CASSLGVIRGTNGETQYF.

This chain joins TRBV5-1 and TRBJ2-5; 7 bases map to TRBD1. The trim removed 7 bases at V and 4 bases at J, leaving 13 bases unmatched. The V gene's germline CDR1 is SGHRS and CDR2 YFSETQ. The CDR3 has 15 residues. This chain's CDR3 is CASSPTGQDTETQYF. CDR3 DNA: TGCGCCAGCTCCCCCACTGGACAGGACACAGAGACCCAGTACTTC.

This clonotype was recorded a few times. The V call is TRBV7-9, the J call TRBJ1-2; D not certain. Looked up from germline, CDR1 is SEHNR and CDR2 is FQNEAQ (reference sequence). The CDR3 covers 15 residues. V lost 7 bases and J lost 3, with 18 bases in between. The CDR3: CASNSWEEEDYGYTF. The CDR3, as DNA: TGTGCCAGCAACTCCTGGGAAGAAGAGGACTATGGCTACACCTTC.

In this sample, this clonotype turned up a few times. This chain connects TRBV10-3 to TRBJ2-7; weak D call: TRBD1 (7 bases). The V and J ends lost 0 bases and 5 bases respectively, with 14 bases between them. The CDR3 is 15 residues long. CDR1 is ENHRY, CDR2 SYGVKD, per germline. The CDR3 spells CAISESEGARNEQYF. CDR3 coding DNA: TGTGCCATCAGTGAGTCGGAGGGGGCGAGAAACGAGCAGTACTTC.

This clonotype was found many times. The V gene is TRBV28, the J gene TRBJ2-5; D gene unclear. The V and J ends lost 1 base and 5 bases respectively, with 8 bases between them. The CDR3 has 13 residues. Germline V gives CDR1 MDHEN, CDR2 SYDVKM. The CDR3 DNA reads TGTGCCAGCAGTTTATCGTTAAGGGAGACCCAGTACTTC. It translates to CASSLSLRETQYF. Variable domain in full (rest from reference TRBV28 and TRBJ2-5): DVKVTQSSRYLVKRTGEKVFLECVQDMDHENMFWYRQDPGLGLRLIYFSYDVKMKEKGDIPEGYSVSREKKERFSLILESASTNQTSMYLCASSLSLRETQYFGPGTRLLVL.

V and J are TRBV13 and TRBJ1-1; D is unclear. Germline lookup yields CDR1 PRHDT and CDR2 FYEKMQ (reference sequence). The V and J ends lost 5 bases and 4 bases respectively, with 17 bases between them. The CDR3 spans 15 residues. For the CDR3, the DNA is TGTGCCAGCAGCACCCGGGCAGAAGCGGTCACTGAAGCTTTCTTT. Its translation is CASSTRAEAVTEAFF.

The CDR3 reads CASSPIGGSTDTQYF. The CDR3 nucleotides read TGTGCCAGCAGCCCTATCGGGGGGAGCACAGATACGCAGTATTTT. This chain links TRBV7-3 with TRBJ2-3; the match to TRBD2 covers 7 bases. The V and J ends lost 5 bases and 0 bases, in that order; junction bases with no gene match: 5. This CDR3 spans 15 amino acids. Germline V lookup: CDR1 SGHTA, CDR2 FQGTGA.

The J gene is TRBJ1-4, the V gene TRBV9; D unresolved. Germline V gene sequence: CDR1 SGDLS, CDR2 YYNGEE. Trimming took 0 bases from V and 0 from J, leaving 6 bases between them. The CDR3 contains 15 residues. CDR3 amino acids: CASSVGVATNEKLFF. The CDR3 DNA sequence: TGTGCCAGCAGCGTAGGAGTTGCAACTAATGAAAAACTGTTTTTT.